Each of the 11 T cell receptor beta chains below was sequenced from the same sample in a study of shared T cell receptors in the human thymus. Sequencing was performed with immunoSEQ multiplex PCR; in TCRdb, only in-frame clones are kept and a portion is missing. The data contain more than 550,000 clones, approximately 83% of them singletons. These same data were also listed under a study on human thymus T cells.

The sample was thymocytes. The receptors derive from a girl under three years old with a congenital heart defect.

The table lists this clone with a few counts. The chain combines TRBV6-1 with TRBJ1-1; TRBD1 aligns across 11 bases. Germline values: CDR1 MNHNS, CDR2 SASEGT. The CDR3 totals 16 residues. The trim removed 4 bases at V and 5 bases at J, leaving 9 bases unmatched. The CDR3: CASSAAGTGGKTEAFF. The CDR3 DNA follows: TGTGCCAGCAGTGCCGCCGGGACAGGGGGGAAGACTGAAGCTTTCTTT.

The chain carries TRBV7-8 and TRBJ1-1; 7 bases fit TRBD1. CDR1 is SGHVS, CDR2 FQNEAQ, per germline. The CDR3 extends over 16 amino acids. V was pared by 1 base and J by 0 bases, with 5 bases of the junction left unmatched. The CDR3 is CASSLEGGQLNTEAFF. The DNA of the CDR3 is TGTGCCAGCAGCTTAGAGGGGGGACAGTTGAACACTGAAGCTTTCTTT. Variable domain in full (rest from reference TRBV7-8 and TRBJ1-1): GAGVSQSPRYKVAKRGQDVALRCDPISGHVSLFWYQQALGQGPEFLTYFQNEAQLDKSGLPSDRFFAERPEGSVSTLKIQRTQQEDSAVYLCASSLEGGQLNTEAFFGQGTRLTVV.

With regard to this clone: Relative to the germline gene, one junction end is altered; a read error may explain this. The chain has TRBV7-7 and TRBJ1-1; D gene uncertain. Germline CDR1 reads SSHAT; CDR2 reads FNYEAQ (reference sequence). The CDR3 totals 18 residues. CDR3 bases: TGTGCTAGCAGCTTATTAGCGCCGACGGGTAGGATGAACACTGAAGCTTTCTTT. Amino acids: CASSLLAPTGRMNTEAFF.

The chain joins TRBV4-1 to TRBJ1-2; D is unresolved. Germline loops: CDR1 MGHRA, CDR2 YSYEKL. Trimming cost V 4 bases and J 4 bases, with 16 bases left between them. The CDR3 spans 15 residues. The DNA of the CDR3 is TGCGCCAGCAGCCTTAGCCCGGAGCCCTTCTATGGCTACACCTTC. Translated: CASSLSPEPFYGYTF.

The rearrangement links TRBV4-1 to TRBJ2-5; 8 bases are a match to TRBD1. The V segment lost 10 bases and the J segment 2 bases; nucleotides outside the gene matches: 9. Germline CDR1 reads MGHRA; CDR2 reads YSYEKL. The CDR3 is 14 residues long. The DNA of the CDR3 is TGCGCCACCTCCAGGGGGCCGAGGCAAGAGACCCAGTACTTC. Residues: CATSRGPRQETQYF.

This chain joins TRBV6-1 and TRBJ2-4, with a weak D call TRBD1 (5 bases). V lost 1 base and J lost 0, with 22 bases in between. In germline, CDR1 is MNHNS, CDR2 SASEGT. The CDR3 spans 20 residues. CDR3 sequence (DNA): TGTGCCAGCAGTGAAGGCCAGAAGGTTCCAGGGTCACCAGCCAAAAACATTCAGTACTTC. This sequence encodes CASSEGQKVPGSPAKNIQYF.

The CDR3 nucleotides read TGTGCCAGCAGCCAAGAGGTAGGGGTTCGGCCCCAGCATTTT. It yields the protein CASSQEVGVRPQHF. This chain links TRBV4-2 with TRBJ1-5, with D possibly being TRBD1 (5 bases). The CDR3 has 14 amino acids. The germline CDR1 and CDR2 sequences are LGHNA and YNFKEQ. With 0 bases removed from V and 9 bases from J, the gap between germline ends came to 12 bases.

The chain has TRBV14 and TRBJ1-2, with D hard to call. Deletions cut 0 bases from V and 3 bases from J, with 14 bases between. The CDR3 runs to 16 residues. Germline CDR1 reads SGHDN; CDR2 reads FVKESK. CDR3 amino acids: CASSQDSGCGDYGYTF. In DNA form, the CDR3 reads TGTGCCAGCAGCCAAGATTCCGGTTGCGGGGACTATGGCTACACCTTC.

V and J are TRBV7-9 and TRBJ1-6; unclear D gene. Per the germline V gene, CDR1 is SEHNR and CDR2 is FQNEAQ (reference sequence). This CDR3 region has 14 residues. V gave up 1 base and J gave up 10 bases, with 11 bases separating them. CDR3 bases: TGTGCCAGCAGCTTAGGGGTAGCCGGGTCACCCCTCCACTTT. It codes for CASSLGVAGSPLHF.

The chain has TRBV15 and TRBJ1-5; no definite D call. The CDR3 has 17 residues. Germline CDR1 reads LNHNV; CDR2 reads YYDKDF (reference sequence). V was pared by 3 bases and J by 7 bases, with 22 bases between. The CDR3 here is CATSRSLRGQVGQPQHF. In DNA form, the CDR3 reads TGTGCCACCAGCAGGTCCCTCCGGGGTCAGGTGGGACAGCCCCAGCATTTT.

In nucleotides, the CDR3 is TGTGCCAGCAAAATGTCCCCCGACAGGAGAAACACCGGGGAGCTGTTTTTT. Its protein is CASKMSPDRRNTGELFF. The V call is TRBV28, the J call TRBJ2-2, with D possibly being TRBD1 (6 bases). The CDR3 consists of 17 residues. Germline V gene data show CDR1 as MDHEN and CDR2 as SYDVKM. Trimming removed 7 bases from V and 2 bases from J, with 20 bases in between.